This T cell receptor (beta chain) was observed in a study of CD8+CD57+ T cells in acquired aplastic anemia. Genomic DNA templated the TCR beta VDJ and CDR3 profiling. TCRdb used MiXCR to reprocess the reads, holding one entry per CDR3 protein. The sample records around 190,000 distinct CDR3 sequences, approximately 60% being singletons. Germline CDR1 and CDR2: SGHTA and FQGTGA. CDR3 length: 13 amino acids. V lost 4 bases to trimming and J lost 6 bases, with 13 bases between them. This sequence joins TRBV7-3 and TRBJ2-7; D ambiguous. The sequenced material came from sorted CD4+, CD8+, or CD8+CD57+ T cells (not recorded which) from PBMCs. The source is a human donor in good health. CDR3 DNA sequence: TGTGCCAGCAGCTCGTCGCCGATGGCCGAGCAGTACTTC. Translation gives CASSSSPMAEQYF.